The 13 T cell receptor beta chains below come from one sample, sequenced in a study of blood T cell repertoires in COVID-19 (dated by TCRdb to the early 2020s). The library came from the immunoSEQ multiplex PCR assay. What TCRdb holds here is the immuneACCESS table cut down to in-frame rearrangements. Part of the clones is not present; checked against another copy, under half of the missing clones reflect an unresolved V gene, and the others are unexplained. The table for this sample lists under 250,000 clones; roughly 82% of them were counted only once. The leading ten clones occupy about 9% of the sample. Sequenced material: peripheral blood. These receptors all stem from a man aged 50 to 59 with active or convalescent COVID-19.

The chain couples TRBV11-2 to TRBJ1-5; D remains unclear. From germline, CDR1 is SGHAT and CDR2 FQNNGV. CDR3 length: 13 residues. The V and J ends lost 1 base and 5 bases respectively, with 6 bases between them. CDR3 protein: CASSLVEDQPQHF. CDR3 DNA: TGTGCCAGCAGCTTAGTAGAGGATCAGCCCCAGCATTTT.

V usage is TRBV28 and J usage is TRBJ2-7, with TRBD2 matching 7 bases. After removal of 1 base from V and 3 bases from J, the junction contained 6 bases not matched to a gene. In germline, CDR1 is MDHEN, CDR2 SYDVKM. The CDR3 has 15 residues. As DNA, the CDR3 is TGTGCCAGCAGTTTATTCGGGGGGTTAAGCTACGAGCAGTACTTC. Translating it yields CASSLFGGLSYEQYF. The full variable domain, rest sourced from reference TRBV28 and TRBJ2-7, is DVKVTQSSRYLVKRTGEKVFLECVQDMDHENMFWYRQDPGLGLRLIYFSYDVKMKEKGDIPEGYSVSREKKERFSLILESASTNQTSMYLCASSLFGGLSYEQYFGPGTRLTVT.

V usage is TRBV6-5 and J usage is TRBJ2-3, with D unresolved. There are 12 residues in the CDR3. Germline V gene sequence: CDR1 MNHEY, CDR2 SVGAGI. With 6 bases removed from V and 2 bases from J, the gap between germline ends came to 6 bases. Here the CDR3 DNA reads TGTGCCAGCAGCGAGAACACAGATACGCAGTATTTT. Translated, it gives CASSENTDTQYF.

The chain employs TRBV6-5 and TRBJ1-4; the D is unclear. CDR3 size: 15 residues. Trimming removed 2 bases from V and 8 bases from J, with 15 bases in between. Germline CDR1 is MNHEY and CDR2 is SVGAGI. CDR3: CASSYPRNRGEKLFF. CDR3 in DNA: TGTGCCAGCAGTTACCCGAGGAACCGGGGAGAAAAACTGTTTTTT.

V gene TRBV6-1 combines with J gene TRBJ1-1; possibly TRBD1 for D (5 bases). The CDR3 is 15 amino acids. CDR1 and CDR2 from the germline V gene are MNHNS and SASEGT. With 1 base removed from V and 4 bases from J, the gap between germline ends came to 13 bases. The CDR3 loop is CASSEDVGGSTEAFF. The CDR3 DNA sequence: TGTGCCAGCAGTGAAGATGTGGGGGGGAGCACTGAAGCTTTCTTT.

V is TRBV2 and J is TRBJ2-5; D is unclear. The CDR3 has 11 amino acids. Germline loops: CDR1 SNHLY, CDR2 FYNNEI. V was pared by 7 bases and J by 1 base, with 4 bases between. CDR3 protein: CASTFQETQYF. CDR3 DNA sequence: TGTGCCAGCACTTTCCAAGAGACCCAGTACTTC.

The rearrangement joins TRBV7-8 to TRBJ2-7, with TRBD2 identical over 7 bases. The length of the CDR3 is 13 residues. V was clipped by 3 bases and J by 5 bases; unmatched bases: 4. Looked up from germline, CDR1 is SGHVS and CDR2 is FQNEAQ. The DNA for the CDR3 is TGTGCCAGCAGCTTCGGGGACTACAACGAGCAGTACTTC. This translates into CASSFGDYNEQYF.

The rearrangement joins TRBV5-6 to TRBJ1-3, with D possibly TRBD1 on 5 matching bases. V was cut by 4 bases and J by 7 bases, with 21 bases left in between. The CDR3 runs 16 residues. The germline CDR1 and CDR2 sequences are SGHDT and YYEEEE. CDR3 nucleotide sequence: TGTGCCAGCAGCCACTGGCCGGGACGGGAGGCCAACACCATATATTTT. This codes for CASSHWPGREANTIYF.

The sample holds a few counts of this clone. The chain uses TRBV2 and TRBJ1-2; maybe TRBD1 (6 bases). The CDR3 totals 14 residues. Germline CDR1 is SNHLY and CDR2 is FYNNEI. Trimming took off 7 bases at V and 0 bases at J, with 12 bases between the two ends. CDR3 bases: TGTGCCAGCACACGGGGGGGGCCTAACTATGGCTACACCTTC. It encodes CASTRGGPNYGYTF.

This clone showed up just a few times. The rearrangement uses TRBV28 and TRBJ2-7; TRBD1 aligns across 7 bases. V shed 11 bases, J shed 2 bases, and the junction held 9 bases outside the gene matches. CDR3 length equals 13 residues. Per germline, CDR1 MDHEN and CDR2 SYDVKM. The CDR3: CAAAKRGPYEQYF. CDR3 in DNA: TGTGCCGCCGCGAAGAGGGGGCCCTACGAGCAGTACTTC.

This clone showed up just a few times. A junction boundary mismatches the germline segment, possibly from a read error. The V call is TRBV7-3, the J call TRBJ2-6; D unclear. Germline loops: CDR1 SGHTA, CDR2 FQGTGA. The CDR3 has 15 amino acids. This CDR3 reads CASSLRQSGPNVLTF. The CDR3 coding sequence is TGTGCCAGCAGCTTACGCCAGTCTGGGCCCAACGTCCTGACTTTC.

The CDR3 DNA reads as TGTGCCAGCAGTGTCTACGGCCGGGACACTGAAGCTTTCTTT. Translating it yields CASSVYGRDTEAFF. The chain combines TRBV25-1 with TRBJ1-1; D is ambiguous. Per germline, CDR1 MGHDK and CDR2 SYGVNS. This CDR3 contains 14 residues. V was trimmed by 4 bases and J by 3 bases, leaving 12 bases between them.

This sequence joins TRBV5-4 and TRBJ2-7; 8 positions agree with TRBD2. Germline V gene lookup returns CDR1 SGHNT and CDR2 YYREEE (reference sequence). There are 14 residues in the CDR3. The V and J ends lost 1 base and 4 bases, in that order; junction bases with no gene match: 4. The CDR3 is CASSLLAGPYEQYF. The DNA of the CDR3 is TGTGCCAGCAGCTTGTTAGCGGGACCATACGAGCAGTACTTC.